A selection of T cell receptor beta chains follows, all from one sample in a study of T cell changes during pregnancy in multiple sclerosis. Sequencing used immunoSEQ multiplex PCR; TCRdb keeps in-frame clones, though not all of them. The data hold over 40,000 clones, with 75% to 90% observed a single time. The input for sequencing was peripheral blood, taken in the first trimester of pregnancy. The receptors here all came from a female donor in good health, enrolled as a control in a pregnancy study. Both conserved end residues are part of each CDR3. A D gene is named only where the DNA matches it firmly. Size is omitted from some rows. Given values are once, few, many or a class for expanded clones.

TRBJ2-5 TRBV18 . TRBD1 CASSLLGQGRKTQYF TGTGCCAGCTCACTTCTTGGACAGGGGAGAAAGACCCAGTACTTC
TRBJ2-7 TRBV7-3 once TRBD2 CASSLRGPGLAGVKGNYEQYF TGTGCCAGCAGCTTAAGAGGCCCGGGACTAGCGGGAGTAAAGGGGAACTACGAGCAGTACTTC
TRBJ1-2 TRBV27 . TRBD1 CASSLSGGQGAEKGRAWAYGYTF TGTGCCAGCAGTTTATCGGGGGGACAGGGGGCGGAAAAAGGCAGGGCCTGGGCGTATGGCTACACCTTC
TRBJ2-3 TRBV18 . TRBD2 CASSPRIAGTTDTQYF TGTGCCAGCTCACCACGGATAGCGGGGACCACAGATACGCAGTATTTT
TRBJ2-7 TRBV9 . . CASSVTGSGEQYF TGTGCCAGCAGCGTGACAGGCAGCGGCGAGCAGTACTTC
TRBJ2-2 TRBV25-1 . TRBD1 CASSEGDRDTGELFF TGTGCCAGCAGTGAAGGGGACAGGGACACCGGGGAGCTGTTTTTT
TRBJ2-2 TRBV7-2 once . CASSFGVGELFF TGTGCCAGCAGCTTCGGGGTGGGGGAGCTGTTTTTT
TRBJ1-4 TRBV5-6 . . CASSLGLAGDEKLFF TGTGCCAGCAGCTTGGGGTTGGCGGGGGATGAAAAACTGTTTTTT
TRBJ1-2 TRBV5-1 . . CASSLSQEVGYGYTF TGCGCCAGCAGCTTGTCTCAGGAAGTTGGATATGGCTACACCTTC
TRBJ1-4 TRBV4-1 . . CASSQRTDNEKLFF TGCGCCAGCAGCCAGAGGACAGATAATGAAAAACTGTTTTTT
TRBJ2-7 TRBV9 . TRBD2 CASSVSPRTSGFSYEQYF TGTGCCAGCAGCGTATCCCCTCGGACTAGCGGCTTCTCCTACGAGCAGTACTTC
TRBJ1-1 TRBV2 . TRBD1 CASSTGGWQAFF TGTGCCAGCAGCACAGGGGGCTGGCAGGCTTTCTTT